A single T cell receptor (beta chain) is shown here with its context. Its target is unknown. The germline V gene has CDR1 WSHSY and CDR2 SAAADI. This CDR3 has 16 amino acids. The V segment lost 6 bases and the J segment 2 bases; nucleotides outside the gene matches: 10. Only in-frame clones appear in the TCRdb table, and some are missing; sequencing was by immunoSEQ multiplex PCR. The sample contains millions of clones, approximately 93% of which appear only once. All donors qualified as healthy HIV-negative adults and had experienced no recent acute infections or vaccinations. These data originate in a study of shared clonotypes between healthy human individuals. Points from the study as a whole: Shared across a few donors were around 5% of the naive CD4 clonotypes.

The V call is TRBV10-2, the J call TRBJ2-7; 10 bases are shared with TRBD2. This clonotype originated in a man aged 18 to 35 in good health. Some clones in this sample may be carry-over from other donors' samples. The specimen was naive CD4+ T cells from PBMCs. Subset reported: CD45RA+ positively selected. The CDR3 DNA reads TGCGCCAGCAGGGGAATAGCGGGAGGAAGTCCCTACGAGCAGTACTTC. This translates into CASRGIAGGSPYEQYF.